A single TCR beta chain is shown here with its context. Methods used by the authors: Estimation of nucleated cell counts relied on the amplification of reference gene primers. The method was immunoSEQ multiplex PCR; TCRdb's version includes in-frame clones alone and lacks a portion of them. The V and J calls and the clone size are those of that table, but D and trimming were determined from the DNA. The profile covers 40,000 to 55,000 clones, with around nine tenths appearing a single time and approximately 10% taken by the ten largest. CDR1 and CDR2 from the germline V gene are SGHVS and FQNEAQ. The ends were cut back, 1 base at V and 5 bases at J, with 17 bases in the middle. This CDR3 contains 17 residues. These data are taken from a study of blood T cell repertoires in COVID-19. Study context: Samples representing acute and convalescent COVID-19 were sourced from the United States, Italy and Spain. Nucleic acid was either cDNA or gDNA, and it came from T cells, B-cell-depleted T cells, or PBMCs.

This rearrangement joins TRBV7-8 to TRBJ2-2; the D gene is possibly TRBD1 (5 bases). Sequenced: peripheral blood. This clonotype was sampled from a man aged 50 to 59 with active COVID-19. This CDR3 is CASSLVTQAVGTGELFF. CDR3 nucleotide sequence: TGTGCCAGCAGCTTAGTAACACAGGCAGTAGGGACCGGGGAGCTGTTTTTT.